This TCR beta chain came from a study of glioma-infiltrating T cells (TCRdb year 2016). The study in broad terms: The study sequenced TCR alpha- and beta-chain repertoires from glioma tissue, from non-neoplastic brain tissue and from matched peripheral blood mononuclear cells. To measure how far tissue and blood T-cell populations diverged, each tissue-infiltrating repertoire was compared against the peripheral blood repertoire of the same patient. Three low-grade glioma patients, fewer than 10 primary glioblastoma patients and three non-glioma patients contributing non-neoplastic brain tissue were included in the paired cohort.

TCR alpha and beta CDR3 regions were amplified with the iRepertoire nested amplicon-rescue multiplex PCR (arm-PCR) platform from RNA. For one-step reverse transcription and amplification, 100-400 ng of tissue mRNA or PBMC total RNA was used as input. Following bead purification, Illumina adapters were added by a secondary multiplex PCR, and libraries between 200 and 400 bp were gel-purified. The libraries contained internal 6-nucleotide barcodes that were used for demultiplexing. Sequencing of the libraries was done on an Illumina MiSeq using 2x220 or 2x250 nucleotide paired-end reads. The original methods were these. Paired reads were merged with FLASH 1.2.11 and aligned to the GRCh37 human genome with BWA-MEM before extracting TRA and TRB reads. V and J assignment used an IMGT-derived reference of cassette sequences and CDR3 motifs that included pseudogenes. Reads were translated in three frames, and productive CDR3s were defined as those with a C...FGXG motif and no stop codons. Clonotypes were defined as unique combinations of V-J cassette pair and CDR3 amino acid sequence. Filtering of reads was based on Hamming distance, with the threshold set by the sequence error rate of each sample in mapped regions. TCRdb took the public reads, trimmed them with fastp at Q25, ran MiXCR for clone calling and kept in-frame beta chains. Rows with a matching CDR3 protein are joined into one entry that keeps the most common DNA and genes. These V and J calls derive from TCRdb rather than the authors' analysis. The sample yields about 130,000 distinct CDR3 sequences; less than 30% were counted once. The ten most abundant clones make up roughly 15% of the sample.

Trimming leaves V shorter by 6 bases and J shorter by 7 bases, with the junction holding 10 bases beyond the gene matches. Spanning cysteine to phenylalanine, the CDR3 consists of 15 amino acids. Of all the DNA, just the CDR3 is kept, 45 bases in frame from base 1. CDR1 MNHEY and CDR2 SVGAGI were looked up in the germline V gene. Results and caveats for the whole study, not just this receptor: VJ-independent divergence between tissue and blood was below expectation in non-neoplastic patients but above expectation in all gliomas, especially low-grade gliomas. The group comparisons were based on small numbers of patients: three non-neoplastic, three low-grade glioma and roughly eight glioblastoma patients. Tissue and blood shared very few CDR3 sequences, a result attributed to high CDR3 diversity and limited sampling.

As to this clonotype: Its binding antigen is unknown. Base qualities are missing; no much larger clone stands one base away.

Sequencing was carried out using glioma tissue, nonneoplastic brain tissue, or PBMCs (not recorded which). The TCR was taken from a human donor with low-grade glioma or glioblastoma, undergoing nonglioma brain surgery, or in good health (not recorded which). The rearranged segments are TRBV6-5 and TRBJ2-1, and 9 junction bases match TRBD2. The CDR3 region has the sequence CASSYAGGGRNEQFF. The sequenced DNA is TGTGCCAGCAGCTACGCGGGGGGGGGCCGGAATGAGCAGTTCTTC.